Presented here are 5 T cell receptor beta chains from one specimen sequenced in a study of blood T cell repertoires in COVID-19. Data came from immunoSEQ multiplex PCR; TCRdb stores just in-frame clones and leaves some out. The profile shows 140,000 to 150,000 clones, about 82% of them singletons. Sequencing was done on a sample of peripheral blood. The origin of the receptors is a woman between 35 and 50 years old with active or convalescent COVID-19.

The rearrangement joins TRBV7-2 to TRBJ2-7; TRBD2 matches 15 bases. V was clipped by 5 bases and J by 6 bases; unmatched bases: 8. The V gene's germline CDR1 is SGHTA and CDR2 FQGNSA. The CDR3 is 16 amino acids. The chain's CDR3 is CASSPGLAGGTSEQYF. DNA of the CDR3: TGTGCCAGCAGCCCAGGACTAGCGGGAGGGACCTCCGAGCAGTACTTC.

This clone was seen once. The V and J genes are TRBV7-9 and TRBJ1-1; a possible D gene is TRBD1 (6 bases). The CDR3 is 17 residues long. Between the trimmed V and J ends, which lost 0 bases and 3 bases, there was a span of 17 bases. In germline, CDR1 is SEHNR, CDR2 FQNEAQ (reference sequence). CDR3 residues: CASSLAEASDSYTEAFF. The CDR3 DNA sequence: TGTGCCAGCAGCTTAGCCGAGGCATCGGACAGTTACACTGAAGCTTTCTTT.

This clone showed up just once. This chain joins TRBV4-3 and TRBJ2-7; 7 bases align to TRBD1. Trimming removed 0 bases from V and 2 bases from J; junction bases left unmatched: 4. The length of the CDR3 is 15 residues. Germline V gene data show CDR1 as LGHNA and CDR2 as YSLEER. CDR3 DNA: TGCGCCAGCAGCCAAGATCACAGGGGAACCTACGAGCAGTACTTC. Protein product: CASSQDHRGTYEQYF.

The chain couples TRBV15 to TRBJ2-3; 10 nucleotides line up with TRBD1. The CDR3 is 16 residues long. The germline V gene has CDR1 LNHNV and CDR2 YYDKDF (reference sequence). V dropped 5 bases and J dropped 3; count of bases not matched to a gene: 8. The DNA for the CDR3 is TGTGCCACCAGCGGTTGGACAGGGGGAAAGACAGATACGCAGTATTTT. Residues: CATSGWTGGKTDTQYF.

In DNA form, the CDR3 reads TGTGCCAGCAGGAATGACAGGGGTGAAGAGACCCAGTACTTC. It is translated as CASRNDRGEETQYF. The chain carries TRBV2 and TRBJ2-5, with TRBD1 identical over 8 bases. The CDR3 spans 14 residues. V lost 6 bases and J lost 3; bases outside the gene matches: 6. CDR1 SNHLY and CDR2 FYNNEI come from the germline V gene.